This T cell receptor beta chain was sequenced in a study of cytomegalovirus exposure and HLA in healthy donors. This table comes from immunoSEQ multiplex PCR, and its TCRdb copy is limited to in-frame clones, with some not included. Altogether some 86,000 clones are present, more than 85% being singletons, with the ten largest covering about 3.9%. Trimming took off 6 bases at V and 1 base at J, with 9 bases between the two ends. CDR3 length: 13 amino acids. Germline CDR1 MGHRA, CDR2 YSYEKL. The origin of this receptor is a woman in her 30s in good health and CMV-seronegative. Specimen: PBMCs. This rearrangement joins TRBV4-1 to TRBJ1-1; D might be TRBD1 (6 bases). CDR3 DNA sequence: TGCGCCAGCAGTCAGACAGGGAACACTGAAGCTTTCTTT. As protein: CASSQTGNTEAFF.